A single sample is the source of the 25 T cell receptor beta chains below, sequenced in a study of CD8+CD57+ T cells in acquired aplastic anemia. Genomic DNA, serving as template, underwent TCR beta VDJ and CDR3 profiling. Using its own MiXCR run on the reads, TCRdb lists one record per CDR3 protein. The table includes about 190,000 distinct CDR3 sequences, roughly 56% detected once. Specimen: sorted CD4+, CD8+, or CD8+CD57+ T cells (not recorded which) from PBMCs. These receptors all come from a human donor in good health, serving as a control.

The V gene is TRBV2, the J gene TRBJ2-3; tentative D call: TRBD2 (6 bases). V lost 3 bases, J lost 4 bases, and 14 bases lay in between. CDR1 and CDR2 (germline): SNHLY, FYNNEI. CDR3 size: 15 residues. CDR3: CASSEGTGEADTQYF. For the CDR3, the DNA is TGTGCCAGCAGTGAGGGGACGGGGGAGGCAGATACGCAGTATTTT.

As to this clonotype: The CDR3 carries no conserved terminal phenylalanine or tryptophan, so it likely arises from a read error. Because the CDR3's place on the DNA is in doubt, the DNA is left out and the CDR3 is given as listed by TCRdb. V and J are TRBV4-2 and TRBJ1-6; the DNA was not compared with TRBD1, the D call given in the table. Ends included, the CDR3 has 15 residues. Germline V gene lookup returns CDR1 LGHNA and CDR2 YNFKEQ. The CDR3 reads CASSQGDPTNSPLQS.

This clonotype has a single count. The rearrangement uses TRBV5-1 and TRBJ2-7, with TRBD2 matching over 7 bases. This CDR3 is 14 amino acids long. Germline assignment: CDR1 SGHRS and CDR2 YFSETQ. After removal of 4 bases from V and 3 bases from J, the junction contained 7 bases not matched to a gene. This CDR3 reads CASSPAGRGYEQYF. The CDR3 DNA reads TGCGCCAGCAGCCCAGCAGGGAGGGGCTACGAGCAGTACTTC.

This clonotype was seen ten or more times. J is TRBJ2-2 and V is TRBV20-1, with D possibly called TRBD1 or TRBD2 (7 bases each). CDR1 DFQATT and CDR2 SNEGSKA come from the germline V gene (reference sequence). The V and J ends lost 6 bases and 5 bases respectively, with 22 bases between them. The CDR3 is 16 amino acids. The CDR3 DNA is TGCAGTGCCCCCCCTTTGGGAGGGGGCCGGACCGGGGAGCTGTTTTTT. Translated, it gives CSAPPLGGGRTGELFF.

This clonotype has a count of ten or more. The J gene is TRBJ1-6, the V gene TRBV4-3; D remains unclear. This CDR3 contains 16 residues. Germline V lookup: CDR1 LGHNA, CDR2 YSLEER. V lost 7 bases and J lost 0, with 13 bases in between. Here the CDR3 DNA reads TGCGCCAGCATCGGAAAAGGGAGCTCCTATAATTCACCCCTCCACTTT. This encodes CASIGKGSSYNSPLHF.

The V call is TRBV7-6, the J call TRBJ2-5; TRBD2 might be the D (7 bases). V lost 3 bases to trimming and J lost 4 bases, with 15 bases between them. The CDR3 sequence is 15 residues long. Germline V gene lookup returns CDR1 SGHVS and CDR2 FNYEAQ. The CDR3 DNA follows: TGTGCCAGCAGCTTGGGGGGGGGCCTGGGAGAGACCCAGTACTTC. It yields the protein CASSLGGGLGETQYF.

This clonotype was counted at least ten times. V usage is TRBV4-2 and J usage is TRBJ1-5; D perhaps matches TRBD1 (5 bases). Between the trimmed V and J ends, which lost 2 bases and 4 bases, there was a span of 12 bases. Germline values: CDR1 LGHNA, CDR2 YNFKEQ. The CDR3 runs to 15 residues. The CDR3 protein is CASSQSGTTNQPQHF. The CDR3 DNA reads TGTGCCAGCAGCCAATCCGGGACCACTAATCAGCCCCAGCATTTT.

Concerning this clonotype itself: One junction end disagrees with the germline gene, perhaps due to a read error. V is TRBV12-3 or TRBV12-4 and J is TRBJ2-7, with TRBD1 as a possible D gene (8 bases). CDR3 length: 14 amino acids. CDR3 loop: CVSSIRQGRDEQYF. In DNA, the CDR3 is TGTGTCAGCAGTATCCGACAGGGGAGGGACGAGCAGTACTTT.

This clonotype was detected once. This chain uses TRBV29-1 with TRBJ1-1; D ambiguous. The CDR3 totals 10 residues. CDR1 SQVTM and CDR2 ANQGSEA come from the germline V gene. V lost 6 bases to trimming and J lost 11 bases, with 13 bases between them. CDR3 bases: TGCAGCGTCACCCACAGAGAGGCTTTCTTT. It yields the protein CSVTHREAFF. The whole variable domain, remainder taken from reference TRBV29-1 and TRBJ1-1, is SAVISQKPSRDICQRGTSLTIQCQVDSQVTMMFWYRQQPGQSLTLIATANQGSEATYESGFVIDKFPISRPNLTFSTLTVSNMSPEDSSIYLCSVTHREAFFGQGTRLTVV.

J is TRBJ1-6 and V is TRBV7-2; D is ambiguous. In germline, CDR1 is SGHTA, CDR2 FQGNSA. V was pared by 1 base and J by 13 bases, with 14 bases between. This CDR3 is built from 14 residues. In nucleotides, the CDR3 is TGTGCCAGCAGCTTAGAGGTGGGTTGGCCGCCCCTCCACTTT. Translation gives CASSLEVGWPPLHF. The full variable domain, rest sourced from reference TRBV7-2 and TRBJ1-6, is GAGVSQSPSNKVTEKGKDVELRCDPISGHTALYWYRQSLGQGLEFLIYFQGNSAPDKSGLPSDRFSAERTGGSVSTLTIQRTQQEDSAVYLCASSLEVGWPPLHFGNGTRLTVT.

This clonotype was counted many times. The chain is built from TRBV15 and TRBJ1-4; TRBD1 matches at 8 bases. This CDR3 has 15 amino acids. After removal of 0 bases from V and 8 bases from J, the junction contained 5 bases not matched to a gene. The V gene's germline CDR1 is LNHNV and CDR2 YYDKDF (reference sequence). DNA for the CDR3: TGTGCCACCAGCAGAGACGGACAGGGTAACGAAAAACTGTTTTTT. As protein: CATSRDGQGNEKLFF.

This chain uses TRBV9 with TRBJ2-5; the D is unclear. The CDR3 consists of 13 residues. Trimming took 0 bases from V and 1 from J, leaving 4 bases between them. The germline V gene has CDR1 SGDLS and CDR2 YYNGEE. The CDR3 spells CASSVASQETQYF. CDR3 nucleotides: TGTGCCAGCAGCGTAGCCAGCCAAGAGACCCAGTACTTC.

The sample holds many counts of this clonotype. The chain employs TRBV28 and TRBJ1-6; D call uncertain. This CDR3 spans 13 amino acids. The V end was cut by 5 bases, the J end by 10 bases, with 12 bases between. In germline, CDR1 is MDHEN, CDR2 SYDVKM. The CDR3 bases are TGTGCCAGCAGTGCATCGTGGCAATCACCCCTCCACTTT. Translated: CASSASWQSPLHF.

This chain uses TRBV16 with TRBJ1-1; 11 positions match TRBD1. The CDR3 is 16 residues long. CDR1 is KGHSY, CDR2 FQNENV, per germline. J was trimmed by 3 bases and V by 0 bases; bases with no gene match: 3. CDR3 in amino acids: CASSQSPGQGDTEAFF. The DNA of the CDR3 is TGTGCCAGCAGCCAATCGCCGGGACAGGGGGACACTGAAGCTTTCTTT.

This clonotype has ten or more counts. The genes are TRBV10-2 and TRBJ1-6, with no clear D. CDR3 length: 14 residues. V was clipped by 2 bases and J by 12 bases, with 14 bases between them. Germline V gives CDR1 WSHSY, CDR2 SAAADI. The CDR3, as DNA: TGCGCCAGCAGTGAGGCTGTTCGAAGGGAACCCCTCCACTTT. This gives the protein CASSEAVRREPLHF.

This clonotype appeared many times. CDR3 in DNA: TGCAGCGTTGCGGACGGGGTATTAGGCAATCAGCCCCAGCATTTT. As protein: CSVADGVLGNQPQHF. The rearrangement links TRBV29-1 to TRBJ1-5; D ambiguous. Per germline, CDR1 SQVTM and CDR2 ANQGSEA. This CDR3 has 15 amino acids. V was shortened by 4 bases and J by 2 bases, with 15 bases between the two germline ends. Combining the CDR3 with reference TRBV29-1 and TRBJ1-5 gives the whole variable domain SAVISQKPSRDICQRGTSLTIQCQVDSQVTMMFWYRQQPGQSLTLIATANQGSEATYESGFVIDKFPISRPNLTFSTLTVSNMSPEDSSIYLCSVADGVLGNQPQHFGDGTRLSIL.

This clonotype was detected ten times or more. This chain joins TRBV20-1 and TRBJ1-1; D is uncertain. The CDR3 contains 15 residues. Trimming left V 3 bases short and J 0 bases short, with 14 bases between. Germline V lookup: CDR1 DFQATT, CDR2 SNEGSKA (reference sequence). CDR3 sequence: CSASGLEDMNTEAFF. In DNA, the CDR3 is TGCAGTGCTAGCGGCCTGGAAGACATGAACACTGAAGCTTTCTTT.

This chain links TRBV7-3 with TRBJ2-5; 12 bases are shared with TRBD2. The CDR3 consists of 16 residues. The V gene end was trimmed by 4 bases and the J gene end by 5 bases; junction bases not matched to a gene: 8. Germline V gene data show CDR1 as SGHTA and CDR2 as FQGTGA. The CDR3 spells CASSSSGGARTETQYF. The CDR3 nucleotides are TGTGCCAGCAGCTCTAGCGGGGGGGCCAGGACGGAGACCCAGTACTTC.

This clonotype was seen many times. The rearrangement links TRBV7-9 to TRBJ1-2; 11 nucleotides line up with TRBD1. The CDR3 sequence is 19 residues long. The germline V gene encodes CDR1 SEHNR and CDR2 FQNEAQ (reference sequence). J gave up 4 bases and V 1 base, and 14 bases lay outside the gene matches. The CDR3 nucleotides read TGTGCCAGCAGCTTAGAGGGGGGGACAGGGGGATCCTACAGCTATGGCTACACCTTC. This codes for CASSLEGGTGGSYSYGYTF.

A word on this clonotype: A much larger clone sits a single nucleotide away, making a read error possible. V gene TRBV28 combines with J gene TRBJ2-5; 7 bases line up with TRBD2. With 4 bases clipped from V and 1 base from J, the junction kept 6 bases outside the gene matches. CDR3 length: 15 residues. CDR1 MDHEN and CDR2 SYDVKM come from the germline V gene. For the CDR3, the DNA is TGTGCCAGCAGTTCGCCTGGGAGGGGCCAAGAGACCCAGTACTTC. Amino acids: CASSSPGRGQETQYF.

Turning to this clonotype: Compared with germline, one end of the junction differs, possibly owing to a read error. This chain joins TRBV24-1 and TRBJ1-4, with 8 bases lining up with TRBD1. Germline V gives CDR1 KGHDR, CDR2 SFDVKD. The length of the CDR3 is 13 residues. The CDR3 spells CVTQGASDEKLFF. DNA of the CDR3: TGTGTCACCCAGGGGGCGTCAGATGAAAAACTGTTTTTT.

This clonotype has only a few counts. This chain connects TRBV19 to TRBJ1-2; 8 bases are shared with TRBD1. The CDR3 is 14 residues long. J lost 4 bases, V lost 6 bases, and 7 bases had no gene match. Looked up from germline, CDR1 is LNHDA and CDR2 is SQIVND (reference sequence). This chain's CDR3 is CASRTPTGVYGYTF. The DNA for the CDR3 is TGTGCCAGTAGGACACCGACAGGGGTCTATGGCTACACCTTC.

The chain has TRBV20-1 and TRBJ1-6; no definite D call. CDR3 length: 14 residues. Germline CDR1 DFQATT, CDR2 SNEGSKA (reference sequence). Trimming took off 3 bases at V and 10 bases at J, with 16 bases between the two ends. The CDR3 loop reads CSASFGLKGSPLHF. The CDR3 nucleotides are TGCAGTGCTAGCTTCGGACTAAAAGGCTCACCCCTCCACTTT.

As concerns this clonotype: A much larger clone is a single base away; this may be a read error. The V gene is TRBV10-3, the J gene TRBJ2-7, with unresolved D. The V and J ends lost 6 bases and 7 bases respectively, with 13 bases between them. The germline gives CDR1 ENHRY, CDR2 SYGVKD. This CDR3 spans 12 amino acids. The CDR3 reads CAIRGQNNEQYF. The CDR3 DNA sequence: TGTGCCATCAGAGGTCAGAACAATGAGCAGTACTTC.

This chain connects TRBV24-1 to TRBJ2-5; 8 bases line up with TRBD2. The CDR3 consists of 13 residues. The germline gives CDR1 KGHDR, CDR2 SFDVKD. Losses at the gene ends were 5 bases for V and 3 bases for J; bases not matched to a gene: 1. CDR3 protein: CATSGAGEETQYF. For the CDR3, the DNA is TGTGCCACCAGTGGAGCGGGGGAAGAGACCCAGTACTTC.